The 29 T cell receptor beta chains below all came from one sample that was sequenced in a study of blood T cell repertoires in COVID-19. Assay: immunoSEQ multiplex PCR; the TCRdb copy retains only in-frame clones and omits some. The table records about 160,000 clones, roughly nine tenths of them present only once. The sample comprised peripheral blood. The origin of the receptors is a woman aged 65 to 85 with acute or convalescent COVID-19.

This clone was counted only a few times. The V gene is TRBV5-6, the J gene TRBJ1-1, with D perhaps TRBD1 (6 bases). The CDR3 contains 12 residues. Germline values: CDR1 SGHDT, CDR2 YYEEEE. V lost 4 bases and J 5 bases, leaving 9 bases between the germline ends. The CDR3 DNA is TGTGCCAGCAGCACAGGGCGGACTGAAGCTTTCTTT. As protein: CASSTGRTEAFF. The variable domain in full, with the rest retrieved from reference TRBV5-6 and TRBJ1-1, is DAGVTQSPTHLIKTRGQQVTLRCSPKSGHDTVSWYQQALGQGPQFIFQYYEEEERQRGNFPDRFSGHQFPNYSSELNVNALLLGDSALYLCASSTGRTEAFFGQGTRLTVV.

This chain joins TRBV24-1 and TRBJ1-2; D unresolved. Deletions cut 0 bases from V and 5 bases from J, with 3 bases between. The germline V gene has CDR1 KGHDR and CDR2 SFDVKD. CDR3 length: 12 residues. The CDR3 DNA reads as TGTGCCACCAGTGATTTGCAGTATGGCTACACCTTC. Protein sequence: CATSDLQYGYTF.

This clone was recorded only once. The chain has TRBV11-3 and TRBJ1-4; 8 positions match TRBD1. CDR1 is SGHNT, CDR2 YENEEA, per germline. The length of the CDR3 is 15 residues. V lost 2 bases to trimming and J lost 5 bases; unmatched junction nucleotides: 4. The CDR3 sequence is CASSLFHRGNEKLFF. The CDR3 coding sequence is TGTGCCAGCAGCTTATTCCACAGGGGGAATGAAAAACTGTTTTTT. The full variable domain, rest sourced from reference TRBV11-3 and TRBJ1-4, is EAGVVQSPRYKIIEKKQPVAFWCNPISGHNTLYWYLQNLGQGPELLIRYENEEAVDDSQLPKDRFSAERLKGVDSTLKIQPAELGDSAVYLCASSLFHRGNEKLFFGSGTQLSVL.

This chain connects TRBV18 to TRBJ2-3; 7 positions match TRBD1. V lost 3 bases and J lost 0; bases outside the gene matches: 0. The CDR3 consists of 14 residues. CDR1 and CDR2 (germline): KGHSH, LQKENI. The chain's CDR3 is CASSPGQSTDTQYF. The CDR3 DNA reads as TGTGCCAGCTCACCGGGACAGAGCACAGATACGCAGTATTTT.

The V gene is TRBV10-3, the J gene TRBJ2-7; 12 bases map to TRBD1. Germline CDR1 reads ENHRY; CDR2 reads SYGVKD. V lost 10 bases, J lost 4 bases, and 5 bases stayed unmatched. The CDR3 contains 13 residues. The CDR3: CATGGQGAYEQYF. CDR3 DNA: TGTGCCACGGGGGGACAGGGGGCTTACGAGCAGTACTTC.

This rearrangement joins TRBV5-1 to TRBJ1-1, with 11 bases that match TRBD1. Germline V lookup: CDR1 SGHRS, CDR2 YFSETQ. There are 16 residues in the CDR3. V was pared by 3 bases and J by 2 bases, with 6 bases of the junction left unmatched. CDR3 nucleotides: TGCGCCAGCAGCTCGGACAGGGGGCGGTTAAACACTGAAGCTTTCTTT. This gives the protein CASSSDRGRLNTEAFF. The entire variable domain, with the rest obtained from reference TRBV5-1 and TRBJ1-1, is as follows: KAGVTQTPRYLIKTRGQQVTLSCSPISGHRSVSWYQQTPGQGLQFLFEYFSETQRNKGNFPGRFSGRQFSNSRSEMNVSTLELGDSALYLCASSSDRGRLNTEAFFGQGTRLTVV.

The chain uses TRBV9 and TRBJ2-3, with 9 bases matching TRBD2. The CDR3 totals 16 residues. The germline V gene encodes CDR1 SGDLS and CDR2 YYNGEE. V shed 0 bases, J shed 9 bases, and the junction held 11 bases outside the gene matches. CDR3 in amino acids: CASSVAPRGGDRTQYF. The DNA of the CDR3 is TGTGCCAGCAGCGTAGCCCCCCGCGGGGGGGATAGAACGCAGTATTTT.

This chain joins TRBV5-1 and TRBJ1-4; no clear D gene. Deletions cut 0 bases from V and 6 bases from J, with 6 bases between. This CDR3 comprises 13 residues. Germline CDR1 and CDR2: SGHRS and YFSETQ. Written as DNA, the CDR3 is TGCGCCAGCAGCTTGGACATCCATGAAAAACTGTTTTTT. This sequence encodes CASSLDIHEKLFF. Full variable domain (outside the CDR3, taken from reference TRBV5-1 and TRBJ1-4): KAGVTQTPRYLIKTRGQQVTLSCSPISGHRSVSWYQQTPGQGLQFLFEYFSETQRNKGNFPGRFSGRQFSNSRSEMNVSTLELGDSALYLCASSLDIHEKLFFGSGTQLSVL.

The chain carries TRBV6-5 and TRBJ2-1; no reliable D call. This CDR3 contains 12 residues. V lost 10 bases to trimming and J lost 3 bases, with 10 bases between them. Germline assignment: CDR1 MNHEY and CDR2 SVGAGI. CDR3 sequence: CATTAYYNEQFF. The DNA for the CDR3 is TGTGCCACCACAGCTTACTACAATGAGCAGTTCTTC.

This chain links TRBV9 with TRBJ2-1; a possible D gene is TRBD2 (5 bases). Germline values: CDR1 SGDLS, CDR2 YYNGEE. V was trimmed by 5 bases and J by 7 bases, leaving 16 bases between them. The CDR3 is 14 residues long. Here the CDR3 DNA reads TGTGCCAGCAGTAGCATGGGGAGCTTGAATGAGCAGTTCTTC. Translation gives CASSSMGSLNEQFF. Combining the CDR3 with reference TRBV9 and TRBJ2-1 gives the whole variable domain DSGVTQTPKHLITATGQRVTLRCSPRSGDLSVYWYQQSLDQGLQFLIQYYNGEERAKGNILERFSAQQFPDLHSELNLSSLELGDSALYFCASSSMGSLNEQFFGPGTRLTVL.

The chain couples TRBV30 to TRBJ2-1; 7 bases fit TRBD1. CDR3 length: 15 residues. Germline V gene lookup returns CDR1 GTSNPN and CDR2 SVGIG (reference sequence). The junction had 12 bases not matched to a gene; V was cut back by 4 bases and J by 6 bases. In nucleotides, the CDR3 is TGTGCCTGGAAGAAAGCCGGGACAGAGGTCAATGAGCAGTTCTTC. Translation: CAWKKAGTEVNEQFF.

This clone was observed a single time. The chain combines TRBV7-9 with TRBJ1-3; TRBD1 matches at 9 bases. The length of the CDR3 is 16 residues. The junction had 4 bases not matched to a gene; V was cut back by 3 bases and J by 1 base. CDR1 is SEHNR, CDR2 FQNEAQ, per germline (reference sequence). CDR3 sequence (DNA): TGTGCCAGCAGCTTCGGCGGACAGGGGTCTGGAAACACCATATATTTT. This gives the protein CASSFGGQGSGNTIYF.

CDR3 coding DNA: TGCGCCAGCAGCCAAGAGACCTCGACGAGACTTTATGGCTACACCTTC. Encoded protein: CASSQETSTRLYGYTF. The chain links TRBV4-3 to TRBJ1-2; D is unresolved. Germline CDR1 LGHNA, CDR2 YSLEER. Trimming removed 0 bases from V and 5 bases from J, with 16 bases in between. This CDR3 has 16 amino acids.

CDR3 nucleotide sequence: TGTGCCAGCTCACCACGTGAGACAGGTCAGGACACTGAAGCTTTCTTT. Translating gives CASSPRETGQDTEAFF. V usage is TRBV18 and J usage is TRBJ1-1; perhaps TRBD1 as D (6 bases). Trimming cost V 1 base and J 3 bases, with 15 bases left between them. The CDR3 has 16 amino acids. The V gene's germline CDR1 is KGHSH and CDR2 LQKENI.

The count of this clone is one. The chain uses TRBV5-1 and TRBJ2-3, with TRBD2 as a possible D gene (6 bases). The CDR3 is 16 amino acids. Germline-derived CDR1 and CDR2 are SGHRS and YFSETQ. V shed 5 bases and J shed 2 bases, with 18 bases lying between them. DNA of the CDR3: TGCGCCAGCAGACTCAACAGAGGACTACCCACAGATACGCAGTATTTT. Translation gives CASRLNRGLPTDTQYF.

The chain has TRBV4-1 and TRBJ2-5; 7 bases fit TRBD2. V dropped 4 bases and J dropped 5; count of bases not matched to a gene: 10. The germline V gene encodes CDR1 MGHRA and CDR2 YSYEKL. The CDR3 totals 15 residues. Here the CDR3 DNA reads TGCGCCAGCAGCCGGAAGGGGAGGGGTCTGGAGACCCAGTACTTC. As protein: CASSRKGRGLETQYF.

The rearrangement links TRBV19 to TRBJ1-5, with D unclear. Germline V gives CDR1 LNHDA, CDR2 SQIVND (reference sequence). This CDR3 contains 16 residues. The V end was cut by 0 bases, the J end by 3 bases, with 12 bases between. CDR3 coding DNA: TGTGCCAGTAGTATAGATGGGCGGGTTCACAATCAGCCCCAGCATTTT. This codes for CASSIDGRVHNQPQHF.

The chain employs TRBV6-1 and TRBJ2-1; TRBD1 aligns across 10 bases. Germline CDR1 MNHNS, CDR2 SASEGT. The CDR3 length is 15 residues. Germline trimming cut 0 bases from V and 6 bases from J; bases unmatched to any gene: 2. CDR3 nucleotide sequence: TGTGCCAGCAGTGAAGCCAGACAGGGGGCCAATGAGCAGTTCTTC. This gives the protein CASSEARQGANEQFF.

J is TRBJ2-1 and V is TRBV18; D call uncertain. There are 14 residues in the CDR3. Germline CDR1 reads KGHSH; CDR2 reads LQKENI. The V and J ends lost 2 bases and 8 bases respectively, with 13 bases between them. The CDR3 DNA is TGTGCCAGCTCACCAAATTCCGGGTGGGATGAGCAGTTCTTC. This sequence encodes CASSPNSGWDEQFF.

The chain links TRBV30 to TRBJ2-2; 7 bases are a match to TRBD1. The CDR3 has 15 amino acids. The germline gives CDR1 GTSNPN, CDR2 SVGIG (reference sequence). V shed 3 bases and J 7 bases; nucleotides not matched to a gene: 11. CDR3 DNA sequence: TGTGCCTGGAGCTCTGAGGGGGCTTTCAGCGGGGAGCTGTTTTTT. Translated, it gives CAWSSEGAFSGELFF.

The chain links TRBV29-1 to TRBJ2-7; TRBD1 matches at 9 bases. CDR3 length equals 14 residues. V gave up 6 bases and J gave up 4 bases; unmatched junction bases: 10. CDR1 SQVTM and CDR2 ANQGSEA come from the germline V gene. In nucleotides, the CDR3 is TGCAGCGTGTGGGGGACAGGGCGCCCTTACGAGCAGTACTTC. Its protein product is CSVWGTGRPYEQYF.

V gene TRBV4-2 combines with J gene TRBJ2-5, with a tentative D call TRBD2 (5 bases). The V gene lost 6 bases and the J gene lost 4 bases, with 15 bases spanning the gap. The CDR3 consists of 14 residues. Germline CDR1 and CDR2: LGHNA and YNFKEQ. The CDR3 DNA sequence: TGTGCCAGCAGGGCAACCGAGGGTAGAGAGACCCAGTACTTC. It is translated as CASRATEGRETQYF.

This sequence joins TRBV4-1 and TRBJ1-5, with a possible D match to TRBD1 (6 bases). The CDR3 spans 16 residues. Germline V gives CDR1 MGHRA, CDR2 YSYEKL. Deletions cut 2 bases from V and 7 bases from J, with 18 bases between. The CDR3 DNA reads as TGCGCCAGCAGCCAATATAACTACAGGGATCAGCAGCCCCAGCATTTT. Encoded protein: CASSQYNYRDQQPQHF.

The CDR3 reads CASSLVGGYNEQFF. Written as DNA, the CDR3 is TGCGCCAGCAGCTTGGTCGGGGGTTACAATGAGCAGTTCTTC. The chain is built from TRBV5-1 and TRBJ2-1; possibly TRBD2 for D (6 bases). Germline-derived CDR1 and CDR2 are SGHRS and YFSETQ. V was trimmed by 0 bases and J by 4 bases, leaving 8 bases between them. This CDR3 has 14 amino acids.

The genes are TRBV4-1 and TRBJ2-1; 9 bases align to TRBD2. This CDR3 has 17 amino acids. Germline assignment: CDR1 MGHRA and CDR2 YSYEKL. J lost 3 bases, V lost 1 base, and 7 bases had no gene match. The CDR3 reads CASSQGHASGNYNEQFF. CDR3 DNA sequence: TGCGCCAGCAGCCAAGGTCACGCTAGCGGGAACTACAATGAGCAGTTCTTC.

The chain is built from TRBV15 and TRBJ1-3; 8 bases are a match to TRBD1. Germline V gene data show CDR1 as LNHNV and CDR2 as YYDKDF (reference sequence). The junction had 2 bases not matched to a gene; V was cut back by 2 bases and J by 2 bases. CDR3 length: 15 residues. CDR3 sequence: CATSRTQGAGNTIYF. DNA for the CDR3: TGTGCCACCAGCAGAACACAGGGGGCTGGAAACACCATATATTTT. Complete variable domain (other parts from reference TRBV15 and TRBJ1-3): DAMVIQNPRYQVTQFGKPVTLSCSQTLNHNVMYWYQQKSSQAPKLLFHYYDKDFNNEADTPDNFQSRRPNTSFCFLDIRSPGLGDTAMYLCATSRTQGAGNTIYFGEGSWLTVV.

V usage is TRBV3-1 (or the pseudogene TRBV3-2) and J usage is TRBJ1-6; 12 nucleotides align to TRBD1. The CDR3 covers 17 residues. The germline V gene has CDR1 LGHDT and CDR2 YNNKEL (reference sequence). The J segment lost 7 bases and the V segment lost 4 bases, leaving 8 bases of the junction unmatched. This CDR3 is CASSRDRGRPGNSPLHF. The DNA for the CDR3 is TGTGCCAGCAGCCGGGACAGGGGGCGCCCCGGGAATTCACCCCTCCACTTT.

The CDR3 DNA reads as TGTGCCAGCATGCGGCAGGAGGTTAGCAATCAGCCCCAGCATTTT. Translating gives CASMRQEVSNQPQHF. J is TRBJ1-5 and V is TRBV6-5; D ambiguous. The length of the CDR3 is 15 residues. V was cut by 7 bases and J by 0 bases, with 13 bases left in between. The germline V gene has CDR1 MNHEY and CDR2 SVGAGI.

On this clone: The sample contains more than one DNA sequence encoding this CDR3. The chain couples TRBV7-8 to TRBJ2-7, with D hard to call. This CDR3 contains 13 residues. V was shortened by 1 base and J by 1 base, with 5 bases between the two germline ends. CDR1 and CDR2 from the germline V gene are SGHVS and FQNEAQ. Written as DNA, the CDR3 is TGTGCCAGCAGCTTAGTATTTTCCTACGAGCAGTACTTC. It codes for CASSLVFSYEQYF.